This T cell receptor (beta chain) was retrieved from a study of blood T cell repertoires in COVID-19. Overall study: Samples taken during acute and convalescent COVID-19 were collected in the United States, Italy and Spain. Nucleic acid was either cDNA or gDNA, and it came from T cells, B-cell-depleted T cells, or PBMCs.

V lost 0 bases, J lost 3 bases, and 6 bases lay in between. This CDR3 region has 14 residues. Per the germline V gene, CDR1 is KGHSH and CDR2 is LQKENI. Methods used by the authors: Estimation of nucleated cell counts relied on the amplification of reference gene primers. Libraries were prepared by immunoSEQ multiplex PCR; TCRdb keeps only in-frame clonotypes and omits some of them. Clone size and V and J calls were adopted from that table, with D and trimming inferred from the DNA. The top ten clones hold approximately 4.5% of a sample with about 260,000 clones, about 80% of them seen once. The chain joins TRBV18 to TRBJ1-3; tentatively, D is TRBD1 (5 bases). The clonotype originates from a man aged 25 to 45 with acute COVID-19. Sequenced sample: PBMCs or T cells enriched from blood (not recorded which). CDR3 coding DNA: TGTGCCAGCTCACCACCAGACAGTGGAAACACCATATATTTT. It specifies CASSPPDSGNTIYF.